Reported below is one TCR beta chain. What it binds is unknown. The data belong to a study of post-analysis software for immune sequencing data. General study findings and limits: Patients carried a handful of TRBV segments more frequently than controls did, and TRBV5-6, TRBV5-1 and TRBV20-1 were among them. Among multiple sclerosis patients, normalized Chao1 diversity was significantly below that of controls.

Trimming cost V 0 bases and J 4 bases; bases outside gene matches: 7. The CDR3 sequence is 16 residues long. From germline, CDR1 is MNHEY and CDR2 SVGAGI. Unique molecular identifiers were built into the TCR beta cDNA libraries. TCRdb reanalysed the PCR reads using MiXCR and keeps one entry per CDR3 protein. This table has 350,000 to 500,000 distinct CDR3 sequences, approximately 37% appearing once. What was sequenced was blood. The chain links TRBV6-5 to TRBJ1-2; 8 nucleotides match TRBD1. The sequence came from a girl aged 2 to 10 with multiple sclerosis. CDR3 nucleotide sequence: TGTGCCAGCAGTTACTCGGAACGACAGGGGTTCTATGGCTACACCTTC. Translated, it gives CASSYSERQGFYGYTF.